This T cell receptor beta chain came from a study of cytotoxic CD8 clonotypes in ibrutinib-treated CLL. On the study more broadly: Sequencing produced an average of about 260,000 productive templates and 85,000 to 100,000 productive rearrangements per sample. Study results and limitations: Clonality increased at ibrutinib response, then returned toward baseline at progression. Age-matched healthy donor levels were exceeded by baseline clonality, which tracked circulating CD8+ T-cell counts. Public clonotypes occurred uncommonly; on treatment, they contracted or remained stable.

Only one count was recorded for this clone. Its antigen is unidentified. From germline, CDR1 is SGDLS and CDR2 YYNGEE. V lost 2 bases to trimming and J lost 1 base, with 15 bases between them. This CDR3 has 17 residues. The method was immunoSEQ multiplex PCR; TCRdb's version includes in-frame clones alone and lacks a portion of them. The sample carries roughly 250,000 clones, 70% recorded once. V is TRBV9 and J is TRBJ2-2, with D unresolved. The origin of this receptor is a human donor with chronic lymphocytic leukemia. Source: PBMCs, taken after 24 months of ibrutinib treatment. The CDR3 protein is CASSVSWNSMNTGELFF. CDR3 DNA sequence: TGTGCCAGCAGCGTGTCGTGGAATAGCATGAACACCGGGGAGCTGTTTTTT.